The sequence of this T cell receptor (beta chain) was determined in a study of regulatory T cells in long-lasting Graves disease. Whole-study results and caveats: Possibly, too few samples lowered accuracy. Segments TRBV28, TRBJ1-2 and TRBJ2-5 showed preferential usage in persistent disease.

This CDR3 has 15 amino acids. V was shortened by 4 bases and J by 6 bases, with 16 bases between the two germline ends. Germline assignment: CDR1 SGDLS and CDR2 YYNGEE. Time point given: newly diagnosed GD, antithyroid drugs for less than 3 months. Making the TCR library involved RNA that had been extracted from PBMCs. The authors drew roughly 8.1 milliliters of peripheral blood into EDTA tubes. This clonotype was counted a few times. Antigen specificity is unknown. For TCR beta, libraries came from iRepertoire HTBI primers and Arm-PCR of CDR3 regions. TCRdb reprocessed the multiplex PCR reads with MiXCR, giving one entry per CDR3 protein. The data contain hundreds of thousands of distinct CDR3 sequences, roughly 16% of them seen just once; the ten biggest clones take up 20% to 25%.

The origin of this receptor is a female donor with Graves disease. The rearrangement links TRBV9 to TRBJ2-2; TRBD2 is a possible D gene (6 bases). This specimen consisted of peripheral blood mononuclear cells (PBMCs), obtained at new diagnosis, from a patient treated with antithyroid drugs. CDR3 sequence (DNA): TGTGCCAGCAGCTCGGGTCCGGGAGAGGCCGGGGAGCTGTTTTTT. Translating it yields CASSSGPGEAGELFF.